These T cell receptor beta chains were read from a single sample in a study of blood T cell repertoires in COVID-19. This table comes from immunoSEQ multiplex PCR, and its TCRdb copy is limited to in-frame clones, with some not included. The table includes around 68,000 clones, around 83% detected once. The sequencing sample was made of peripheral blood. Receptors were obtained from a human donor in a cohort sampled during active COVID-19. The conserved cysteine and the conserved F or W are not part of the CDR3 here. A D gene is named only where the DNA matches it firmly. Clone size is given for some rows only: seen once, a few or many times, or a class if the clone is expanded.

V	D	J	size	CDR3
TRBV19	-	TRBJ1-2	-	ASSIVDTFHGYT
TRBV19	-	TRBJ2-2	-	ASNPQWVTGELF
TRBV7-9	-	TRBJ2-2	-	ASSLILNTGELF
TRBV27	-	TRBJ2-4	-	ASSQRQALAKNIQY
TRBV19	TRBD2	TRBJ2-7	-	ASSLDGRGYEQY
TRBV27	-	TRBJ2-2	-	ARWRRTPGELF
TRBV5-6	TRBD2	TRBJ2-6	-	ASSLLAGRSGANVLT
TRBV11-3	-	TRBJ2-3	-	ASSSGLQDTQY
TRBV6-5	-	TRBJ1-4	-	ASRADGGYEKLF
TRBV11-2	-	TRBJ2-5	-	ASSFVSYGTQY
TRBV7-9	-	TRBJ2-1	-	ASSPVADNEQF
TRBV28	-	TRBJ1-5	few	ASTVGGNSIKPQH
TRBV29-1	TRBD2	TRBJ2-5	-	SVGLAGVETQY
TRBV7-6	-	TRBJ2-7	-	ASSLKMGPYEQY
TRBV13	TRBD2	TRBJ2-1	-	ASSGSSGYNEQF
TRBV29-1	-	TRBJ1-1	-	SVEKTTRGGAAF
TRBV6-1	-	TRBJ2-6	-	ASSVTRYSGANVLT
TRBV15	-	TRBJ2-7	once	ATSRDSSEQY